This is a list of T cell receptor beta chains from one sample in a study of OX40 agonist ivuxolimab in advanced cancers. Only in-frame clones appear in the TCRdb table, and some are missing; sequencing was by immunoSEQ multiplex PCR. The table records more than 70,000 clones, 86% of them present only once. Specimen: CD4+ or CD8+ T cells sorted from blood, collected in a trial of the OX40 agonist ivuxolimab. These receptors came from an adult with an advanced solid tumor such as melanoma, head and neck, liver or kidney cancer. CDR3s include the opening cysteine and the closing phenylalanine or tryptophan. The order of the fields is V gene, clone size, D gene, CDR3 length, J gene, CDR3 DNA, CDR3 protein. A D gene is named only where the DNA matches it firmly. Only some rows state a clone size, as once, few, many or a class for expanded clones.

>TRBV11-2|NA|NA|13|TRBJ1-1
TGTGCGTGTCGCGCCTTCGAAGGGACTGAAGCTTTCTTT
CACRAFEGTEAFF
>TRBV28|NA|TRBD2|15|TRBJ2-3
TGTGCCAGCAGTTCTCTAGCGGGGCCCACAGATACGCAGTATTTT
CASSSLAGPTDTQYF
>TRBV7-2|NA|NA|15|TRBJ1-6
TGTGCCAGCAGCTTAGCGGGGGGCAATTTTTCACCCCTCCACTTT
CASSLAGGNFSPLHF
>TRBV6-5|NA|TRBD1|14|TRBJ2-7
TGTGCCAGCACCGGGGACAGGGGAACGTCCGAGCAGTACTTC
CASTGDRGTSEQYF
>TRBV10-1|NA|TRBD1|14|TRBJ1-1
TGCGCCAGCCCTTTAGGGACAGGGAATACTGAAGCTTTCTTT
CASPLGTGNTEAFF
>TRBV28|NA|NA|21|TRBJ1-5
TGTGCCAGCAGTTTACCCCCGACCGGGACGCCGTTGGAGCTCGGCAATCAGCCCCAGCATTTT
CASSLPPTGTPLELGNQPQHF
>TRBV15|NA|NA|13|TRBJ2-5
TGTGCCACCAGCAGAGGGCAGGGAGAGACCCAGTACTTC
CATSRGQGETQYF
>TRBV7-9|NA|NA|14|TRBJ2-7
TGTGCCAGCAGCTTAACTGGCGGGACCTACGAGCAGTACTTC
CASSLTGGTYEQYF
>TRBV7-8|NA|TRBD1|15|TRBJ1-5
TGTGCCAGCAGCTTAGATCTTGGGCAGGGGGAGCCCCAGCATTTT
CASSLDLGQGEPQHF
>TRBV9|NA|NA|18|TRBJ2-6
TGTGCCAGCAGGGGAGGGATCGGGGGCCTTCGCGGGGCCAACGTCCTGACTTTC
CASRGGIGGLRGANVLTF
>TRBV7-2|NA|NA|15|TRBJ1-1
TGTGCCAGCAGCTTATCAGGGGCTCGGAACACTGAAGCTTTCTTT
CASSLSGARNTEAFF
>TRBV5-5|NA|NA|15|TRBJ1-2
TGTGCCAGCAGCTTTTCTGCCAGGGACGGCTATGGCTACACCTTC
CASSFSARDGYGYTF
>TRBV27|NA|TRBD2|15|TRBJ2-1
TGTGCCAGCACCGGGAGGGTCAGGGCTTACAATGAGCAGTTCTTC
CASTGRVRAYNEQFF
>TRBV9|NA|NA|13|TRBJ1-1
TGTGCCAGCAGCGGCCGCAAGAACACTGAAGCTTTCTTT
CASSGRKNTEAFF
>TRBV10-1|NA|TRBD2|19|TRBJ2-3
TGCGCCAGCAGCGCGGGGACTAGCGGGGGGATTGGGAGCACAGATACGCAGTATTTT
CASSAGTSGGIGSTDTQYF
>TRBV9|NA|NA|12|TRBJ2-3
TGTGCCAGCAGCGTAGCAGGAGATACGCAGTATTTT
CASSVAGDTQYF
>TRBV19|NA|NA|13|TRBJ1-4
TGTGCCAGTAGTACCTTCAAGAATGAAAAACTGTTTTTT
CASSTFKNEKLFF
>TRBV27|NA|TRBD1|16|TRBJ2-3
TGTGCCAGCAGTATTCTCCGGGACAGGGGACGTGGTACGCAGTATTTT
CASSILRDRGRGTQYF
>TRBV7-9|NA|NA|13|TRBJ1-2
TGTGCCAGCATCTCGATGGGGGAGGGTGGCTACACCTTC
CASISMGEGGYTF
>TRBV30|once|NA|14|TRBJ1-5
TGTGCCTGGAGTGTACGTGTGTATAAACAGCCCCAGCATTTT
CAWSVRVYKQPQHF
>TRBV2|NA|NA|11|TRBJ1-1
TGTGCCAGCAGGGAGAACACTGAAGCTTTCTTT
CASRENTEAFF
>TRBV2|few|NA|14|TRBJ1-2
TGTGCCAGCAGTGAAGCCCGAGGACTCTATGGCTACACCTTC
CASSEARGLYGYTF
>TRBV30|NA|TRBD1|13|TRBJ1-5
TGTGCCTGGGGGGACAGGGGCAATCAGCCCCAGCATTTT
CAWGDRGNQPQHF
>TRBV6-5|NA|NA|15|TRBJ2-7
TGTGCCAGCAGTTACCGCGGGGTGGGTGGAAACGAGCAGTACTTC
CASSYRGVGGNEQYF
>TRBV5-6|NA|NA|15|TRBJ1-6
TGTGCCAGCAGCCCAGGTGCCCCCTATAATTCACCCCTCCACTTT
CASSPGAPYNSPLHF
>TRBV29-1|NA|TRBD1|13|TRBJ1-2
TGCAGCGTGGTGGGACAGGGGGGAAAAGGCTACACCTTC
CSVVGQGGKGYTF
>TRBV7-2|NA|TRBD2|15|TRBJ2-4
TGTGCCAGCAGCCCCCGGACTAGCTTCCAAAACATTCAGTACTTC
CASSPRTSFQNIQYF
>TRBV27|NA|NA|13|TRBJ1-2
TGTGCCAGCAGTTATGCAGGGCGGGATGGCTACACCTTC
CASSYAGRDGYTF